This T cell receptor (beta chain) was sequenced for a study of read filtering for tumor transcriptome and immune sequencing. About the study: Patients were around 17 male and some 15 female, mean age 65.9 years, range about 47 to 85. DNase treatment preceded whole-transcriptome library preparation.

The CDR3 has 15 amino acids, counting both end residues. From germline, CDR1 is SGHTA and CDR2 FQGNSA. Worth noting for this clonotype: Its cognate antigen is unknown. In this CDR3 the conserved last residue, phenylalanine or tryptophan, is missing, so a read error is likely. Because the CDR3's place on the DNA is in doubt, the DNA is left out and the CDR3 is given as listed by TCRdb.

Molecular barcoded adaptors covering alpha/delta and beta/gamma chains were used on 400 to 450 ng RNA. TCRdb redid the calling of the reads with MiXCR, one entry per CDR3 protein. The table shows fewer than 30,000 distinct CDR3 sequences, with approximately 14% occurring only once. Study conclusions and caveats: This fraction held mixed bone marrow immune cells after CD138-negative sorting.

The sample was a population of CD138-negative cells sorted from bone marrow. The chain couples TRBV7-2 to TRBJ2-1. This TCR derives from a donor older than 35 with multiple myeloma. This chain's CDR3 is CASSLDRGSYNEQLC.